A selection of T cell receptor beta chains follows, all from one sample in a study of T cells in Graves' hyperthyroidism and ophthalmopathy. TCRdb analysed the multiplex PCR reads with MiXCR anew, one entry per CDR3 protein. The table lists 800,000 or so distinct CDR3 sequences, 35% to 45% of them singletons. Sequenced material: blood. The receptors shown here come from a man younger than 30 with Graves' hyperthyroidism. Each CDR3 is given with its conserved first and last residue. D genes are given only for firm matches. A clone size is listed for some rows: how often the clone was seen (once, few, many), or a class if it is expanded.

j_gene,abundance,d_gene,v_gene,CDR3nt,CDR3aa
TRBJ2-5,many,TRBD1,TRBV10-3,TGTGCCTCAACAGGGGGGACCCAGTACTTC,CASTGGTQYF
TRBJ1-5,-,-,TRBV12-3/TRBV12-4,TGTGCCAGCACCTTAGGTCTAGGTCAGCCCCCGCATTTT,CASTLGLGQPPHF
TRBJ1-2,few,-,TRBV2,TGTGCCAGCAGCCAAGATAGGGTTCAAGCCTACGGCTACACCTTC,CASSQDRVQAYGYTF
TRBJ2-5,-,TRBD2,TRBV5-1,TGCGCCAGCAGCCCAGGACTAGCGCCAAATGTGGAGACCCAGTACTTC,CASSPGLAPNVETQYF
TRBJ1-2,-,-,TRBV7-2,TGTGCCAGCAGCCTCGGGGGGGTAAAAGGCTACACCTTC,CASSLGGVKGYTF
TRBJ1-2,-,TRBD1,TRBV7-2,TGTGCCAGCAGCCCCACAGGGGCGTATGGGGGCTACACCTTC,CASSPTGAYGGYTF
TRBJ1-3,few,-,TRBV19,TGTGCCAGTAGGTCGGCCGCCTCTGGAAACACCATATATTTT,CASRSAASGNTIYF
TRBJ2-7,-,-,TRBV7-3,TGTGCCAGCAGCCAGGAGGGGAACCCGTCCTACGAGCAGTACTTC,CASSQEGNPSYEQYF
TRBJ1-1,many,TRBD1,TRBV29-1,TGCAGCGTGGCCCGGGACAGTGGCCTCGAAGCTTTCTTT,CSVARDSGLEAFF
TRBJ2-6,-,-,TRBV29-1,TGCAGCGGTGGGGGCAGGAACACTGAAGCTTTC,CSGGGRNTEAF